Listed here are 3 T cell receptor beta chains from one sample, sequenced in a study of control samples from healthy donors and cancer patients. Clones were read by immunoSEQ multiplex PCR, and TCRdb kept only the in-frame ones, dropping some. The sample shows about 130,000 clones, just over 90% of them seen only once. Sequenced input: PBMCs. These TCRs come from a man aged 45 to 65 with head and neck cancer.

The V and J genes are TRBV6-1 and TRBJ2-6; 7 bases fit TRBD2. This CDR3 spans 16 amino acids. The germline gives CDR1 MNHNS, CDR2 SASEGT. Germline trimming cut 3 bases from V and 0 bases from J; bases unmatched to any gene: 2. CDR3 amino acids: CASSDWGGSGANVLTF. As DNA, the CDR3 is TGTGCCAGCAGTGATTGGGGGGGCTCTGGGGCCAACGTCCTGACTTTC.

In its sample, this clone was seen a few times. The rearrangement uses TRBV11-1 and TRBJ2-1; 9 positions match TRBD1. Germline-derived CDR1 and CDR2 are SGHAT and FQDESV (reference sequence). This CDR3 spans 15 amino acids. The J segment lost 5 bases and the V segment lost 5 bases, leaving 7 bases of the junction unmatched. Here the CDR3 DNA reads TGTGCCAGCAGCCTGTACAGGGGGCTCCACAATGAGCAGTTCTTC. This sequence encodes CASSLYRGLHNEQFF.

The chain carries TRBV30 and TRBJ1-1; the match to TRBD1 covers 8 bases. This CDR3 is 13 amino acids long. The trim removed 3 bases at V and 10 bases at J, leaving 10 bases unmatched. CDR1 and CDR2 from the germline V gene are GTSNPN and SVGIG (reference sequence). In nucleotides, the CDR3 is TGTGCCTGGAGACCCCCCGGACAGGGAAGAGCTTTCTTT. As protein: CAWRPPGQGRAFF.